One T cell receptor beta chain is described in this entry. Its recognized antigen is unknown. No clone much larger than this one lies a single base away; base qualities are absent. This entry comes from a study of OX40 agonist ivuxolimab in advanced cancers. A note on the overall study: Ivuxolimab, which targeted the costimulatory receptor OX40 (CD134), was an agonistic, fully human IgG2 monoclonal antibody. Intravenous ivuxolimab was administered to patients every 2 weeks at six dose levels: 0.01, 0.1, 0.3, 1.5, 3 and 10 mg/kg. Of the roughly 54 patients in dose escalation, about 20 had hepatocellular carcinoma, about 15 had melanoma, 9 had renal cell carcinoma and 9 had head and neck cancer. The dose-escalation cohort was about 83% male with a mean age of approximately 60 years, ranging from 23 to 79. Patients were allowed to have had prior anti-PD-1, anti-PD-L1 or anti-CTLA-4 therapy, and roughly two fifths of the dose-escalation patients had been treated with checkpoint inhibitors. Partial responses were achieved by three dose-escalation patients, of whom one had hepatocellular carcinoma and two had cutaneous melanoma. The purpose of peripheral TCRbeta sequencing was to test whether ivuxolimab changed TCR sequence diversity and led to clonal T-cell expansion. The paper covers the monotherapy dose-escalation part of the phase I ivuxolimab trial, which included N of about 50 patients.

Patients with autoimmune disease history or receiving systemic immunosuppression were excluded from the trial. Peripheral blood for TCR sequencing was drawn from every dose cohort at baseline, at cycle 4 day 1 and at cycle 7 day 1. Samples were obtained from an open-label, multicenter, first-in-human phase I dose-escalation trial of ivuxolimab. Adults with locally advanced or metastatic melanoma, renal cell carcinoma, hepatocellular carcinoma or head and neck squamous cell carcinoma were enrolled in the trial. Before TCR sequencing, CD4+ and CD8+ T cells were separately sorted from peripheral blood. Genomic DNA was isolated from the sorted cells so that the TCRbeta CDR3 region could be sequenced. The immunoSEQ Assay was used for sequencing of TCRbeta CDR3 regions. The table was pulled from immuneACCESS by TCRdb, which kept in-frame rearrangements only. Such tables lose some clones; where checked, under half of the loss comes from unresolved V genes, and the rest has no known cause. This sample comprises some 67,000 clones, 85% of them detected only once. Roughly 0.8% of the sample is held by the ten biggest clonotypes.

The CDR1 and CDR2 encoded by the germline V gene are KGHSH and LQKENI. Including the terminal cysteine and phenylalanine, the CDR3 comprises 12 residues. Only CDR3 DNA remains: 36 bases, in frame from the first base. V and J lose 3 bases and 5 bases, and a span of 8 bases separates them. Points the paper makes about the study in general: Partial responders in the 0.1-3.0 mg/kg groups had among the lowest normalized peripheral clonal expansion, especially among CD8+ T cells. After ivuxolimab, more expanded clones were found on average in CD8+ T cells than in CD4+ T cells. The antigen specificity of the peripheral T cells that underwent clonal expansion was not determined. At doses of 0.1 to 3.0 mg/kg, clonal expansion of both CD4+ and CD8+ blood T cells was observed from baseline to week 6. Low levels of normalized T-cell clonal expansion were also seen in some nonresponding patients.

The clonotype was recovered from an adult with an advanced solid tumor such as melanoma, head and neck, liver or kidney cancer. The sequenced sample was CD4+ or CD8+ T cells sorted from blood, obtained in a trial of the OX40 agonist ivuxolimab. The chain is encoded by TRBV18 joined to TRBJ2-7; the D gene cannot be resolved reliably. DNA sequence: TGTGCCAGCTCACCCGAGGCCAACGAGCAGTACTTC. It encodes CASSPEANEQYF.